This T cell receptor beta chain originates from a study of neoadjuvant nivolumab and ipilimumab in lung cancer. Sequencing used immunoSEQ multiplex PCR; TCRdb keeps in-frame clones, though not all of them. The sample has fewer than 40,000 clones, approximately 92% seen once; the top ten hold more than 3%. The CDR3 extends over 17 amino acids. V dropped 2 bases and J dropped 0 bases, with 16 bases sitting between them. Germline CDR1 and CDR2: SGHVS and FQNEAQ. Sequences were derived from peripheral blood, sampled before neoadjuvant nivolumab, alone or with ipilimumab. The genes are TRBV7-8 and TRBJ1-1; D gene uncertain. The sequence was collected from an adult with non-small cell lung cancer. CDR3: CASSLHPQFILNTEAFF. The DNA for the CDR3 is TGTGCCAGCAGCTTACATCCTCAGTTCATTTTGAACACTGAAGCTTTCTTT.